One and the same sample provided the 15 T cell receptor beta chains below, sequenced in a study of T cells in Graves' hyperthyroidism and ophthalmopathy. Using RNA transcripts as the source, TCR beta CDR3 regions were amplified. Primed by the HTBI set, a first-round RT-PCR was run on the TCR CDR3. TCRdb re-called the multiplex PCR reads through MiXCR, storing one row per CDR3 protein. The data hold about 600,000 distinct CDR3 sequences, with 13% to 15% observed a single time. The sample taken for sequencing was blood. Source of these receptors: a woman aged 18-29 years with Graves' ophthalmopathy.

This clonotype has a count of ten or more. J is TRBJ2-1 and V is TRBV12-3 or TRBV12-4, with no clear D. The CDR3 runs to 15 residues. V lost 8 bases and J 0 bases, leaving 14 bases between the germline ends. CDR3 nucleotides: TGTGCCAGCTCTCCCCTTCTCCCCTCCTACAATGAGCAGTTCTTC. Translated: CASSPLLPSYNEQFF.

The gene calls are TRBV4-2 and TRBJ2-5, with D perhaps TRBD2 (6 bases). This CDR3 region has 15 residues. Germline CDR1 reads LGHNA; CDR2 reads YNFKEQ. The V end lost 5 bases, the J end lost 6 bases, and 19 bases lay between the germline ends. The chain's CDR3 is CASSDRDSLVQTQYF. The CDR3 bases are TGTGCCAGCAGCGACCGGGACTCGCTTGTGCAGACCCAGTACTTC.

In this sample, this clonotype turned up a few times. This chain uses TRBV27 with TRBJ1-2; D remains ambiguous. This CDR3 has 12 amino acids. The germline gives CDR1 MNHEY, CDR2 SMNVEV (reference sequence). Trimming took off 6 bases at V and 4 bases at J, with 9 bases between the two ends. The CDR3 region has the DNA TGTGCCAGCAGCCTCCGGCTCTATGGCTACACCTTC. Its protein product is CASSLRLYGYTF.

This clonotype was picked up a small number of times. This chain joins TRBV5-1 and TRBJ1-1; D possibly corresponds to TRBD1 (5 bases). The CDR3 is 15 residues long. Trimming pared 2 bases from V and 4 bases from J, leaving 15 bases between. Germline V gene data show CDR1 as SGHRS and CDR2 as YFSETQ. The CDR3, as DNA: TGCGCCAGCAGCTTCTCAGGGTTCAGCACCACTGAAGCTTTCTTT. This translates into CASSFSGFSTTEAFF.

This clonotype was picked up many times. The CDR3 sequence is CASSQYSMGLAGVPDTQYF. The CDR3 DNA reads as TGTGCCAGCAGTCAATACTCGATGGGACTAGCGGGAGTCCCAGATACGCAGTATTTT. V gene TRBV6-1 combines with J gene TRBJ2-3; 14 bases agree with TRBD2. CDR3 length equals 19 residues. V gave up 5 bases and J gave up 4 bases; unmatched junction bases: 14. The germline gives CDR1 MNHNS, CDR2 SASEGT.

The gene calls are TRBV19 and TRBJ2-6, with unresolved D. Germline V gene sequence: CDR1 LNHDA, CDR2 SQIVND (reference sequence). CDR3 length: 15 amino acids. Trimming removed 1 base at V and 2 bases at J, with 6 bases between. Here the CDR3 reads CASSIVEAGANVLTF. The CDR3, as DNA: TGTGCCAGTAGTATAGTTGAAGCTGGGGCCAACGTCCTGACTTTC.

This clonotype was found many times. This chain joins TRBV27 and TRBJ1-5, with 9 bases lining up with TRBD1. V dropped 4 bases and J dropped 7; count of bases not matched to a gene: 8. Germline V lookup: CDR1 MNHEY, CDR2 SMNVEV (reference sequence). This CDR3 contains 15 residues. CDR3 protein: CASSSLQGARQPQHF. Written as DNA, the CDR3 is TGTGCCAGCAGTTCGTTACAGGGGGCACGCCAGCCCCAGCATTTT.

This clonotype was counted at least ten times. The chain recombines TRBV20-1 with TRBJ2-5; weak D call: TRBD2 (6 bases). The CDR3 has 16 amino acids. Germline V gene sequence: CDR1 DFQATT, CDR2 SNEGSKA (reference sequence). Trimming cost V 4 bases and J 0 bases, with 18 bases left between them. Written as DNA, the CDR3 is TGCAGTGCTAAGATCCACCGGGACTGGTACCAAGAGACCCAGTACTTC. It translates to CSAKIHRDWYQETQYF.

This clonotype has a count of ten or more. The CDR3 region is CASWTSGRAYYNEQFF. CDR3 nucleotides: TGTGCCAGCTGGACTAGCGGGAGGGCCTACTACAATGAGCAGTTCTTC. This sequence joins TRBV28 and TRBJ2-1, with 15 bases fitting TRBD2. Looked up from germline, CDR1 is MDHEN and CDR2 is SYDVKM. V was pared by 8 bases and J by 3 bases, with 5 bases of the junction left unmatched. The CDR3 covers 16 residues.

This clonotype was seen many times. The chain carries TRBV20-1 and TRBJ2-7, with no clear D. Per the germline V gene, CDR1 is DFQATT and CDR2 is SNEGSKA (reference sequence). The ends were cut back, 3 bases at V and 1 base at J, with 10 bases in the middle. The CDR3 spans 13 residues. Written as DNA, the CDR3 is TGCAGTGCTAGGAGACCGTCGTCCTACGAGCAGTACTTC. It yields the protein CSARRPSSYEQYF.

This clonotype was detected ten times or more. The chain uses TRBV27 and TRBJ1-2; TRBD1 matches 10 bases. The trim removed 4 bases at V and 4 bases at J, leaving 9 bases unmatched. CDR1 and CDR2 (germline): MNHEY, SMNVEV (reference sequence). The CDR3 has 16 residues. CDR3 protein: CASSSTGQGSGYGYTF. As DNA, the CDR3 is TGTGCCAGCAGTTCCACGGGACAGGGGAGCGGCTATGGCTACACCTTC.

This clonotype has ten or more counts. The chain is built from TRBV6-5 and TRBJ1-1; D is ambiguous. Germline V CDR1 and CDR2: MNHEY, SVGAGI. Trimming took off 0 bases at V and 3 bases at J, with 2 bases between the two ends. The CDR3 runs to 12 residues. The CDR3 sequence is CASSYSDTEAFF. DNA for the CDR3: TGTGCCAGCAGTTACTCGGACACTGAAGCTTTCTTT.

This chain links TRBV9 with TRBJ2-2, with TRBD2 identical over 11 bases. Looked up from germline, CDR1 is SGDLS and CDR2 is YYNGEE. V gave up 4 bases and J gave up 2 bases; unmatched junction bases: 13. The CDR3 is 19 residues long. The chain's CDR3 is CASSPGPGTSGKNTGELFF. As DNA, the CDR3 is TGTGCCAGCAGCCCAGGGCCGGGGACTAGCGGTAAAAACACCGGGGAGCTGTTTTTT.

This clonotype was detected many times. This chain links TRBV20-1 with TRBJ2-7; TRBD2 is a possible D gene (5 bases). The germline gives CDR1 DFQATT, CDR2 SNEGSKA (reference sequence). With 5 bases removed from V and 4 bases from J, the gap between germline ends came to 6 bases. This CDR3 is built from 10 residues. CDR3 protein: CSAGSYEQYF. The CDR3 region has the DNA TGCAGTGCTGGGAGTTACGAGCAGTACTTC.

This clonotype came up a few times. The J gene is TRBJ2-2, the V gene TRBV9, with D perhaps TRBD1 (6 bases). CDR1 is SGDLS, CDR2 YYNGEE, per germline. V was trimmed by 3 bases and J by 6 bases, leaving 12 bases between them. The CDR3 consists of 14 residues. The CDR3 DNA is TGTGCCAGCAGCGCTTCAGGGGTCTCCGGGGAGCTGTTTTTT. Translated, it gives CASSASGVSGELFF.